The 32 T cell receptor beta chains below come from one sample, sequenced in a study of T-cell reconstitution after alpha-beta-depleted transplantation in children. Unique molecular identifiers were built into the TCRbeta library. TCRdb redid the calling of the PCR reads with MiXCR, one entry per CDR3 protein. The repertoire holds 700,000 to 850,000 distinct CDR3 sequences, with 15% to 20% as singletons. Sequenced here: PBMCs, mostly from graft donor cells, sampled 360 days after TCRalphabeta/CD19-depleted stem cell transplant. All receptors derive from a male patient younger than 18 who had a stem cell transplant for acute lymphoblastic leukemia, so the T cells may come from the graft donor.

The V and J genes are TRBV29-1 and TRBJ2-1; D call uncertain. The germline CDR1 and CDR2 sequences are SQVTM and ANQGSEA. The V end was cut by 5 bases, the J end by 6 bases, with 14 bases between. This CDR3 region has 13 residues. The CDR3 loop reads CSVPSVLLNEQFF. CDR3 DNA: TGCAGCGTTCCAAGCGTACTTCTCAATGAGCAGTTCTTC.

The chain links TRBV9 to TRBJ1-4; D unresolved. Trimming removed 4 bases from V and 8 bases from J, with 18 bases in between. Germline loops: CDR1 SGDLS, CDR2 YYNGEE. The CDR3 has 15 amino acids. This CDR3 reads CASSPQGRDKEKLFF. The CDR3 bases are TGTGCCAGCAGCCCACAAGGGAGGGATAAAGAAAAACTGTTTTTT. Based on the CDR3 plus reference TRBV9 and TRBJ1-4, the full variable domain is DSGVTQTPKHLITATGQRVTLRCSPRSGDLSVYWYQQSLDQGLQFLIQYYNGEERAKGNILERFSAQQFPDLHSELNLSSLELGDSALYFCASSPQGRDKEKLFFGSGTQLSVL.

The chain carries TRBV15 and TRBJ1-1; D unclear. Germline V CDR1 and CDR2: LNHNV, YYDKDF (reference sequence). V lost 3 bases, J lost 0 bases, and 2 bases lay in between. The CDR3 is made up of 12 amino acids. The CDR3 is CATSRVNTEAFF. The DNA of the CDR3 is TGTGCCACCAGCAGGGTGAACACTGAAGCTTTCTTT.

This clonotype was recorded many times. The chain is built from TRBV5-1 and TRBJ2-7; TRBD1 aligns across 8 bases. With V trimmed by 2 bases and J by 11 bases, 9 bases remained unmatched. Germline loops: CDR1 SGHRS, CDR2 YFSETQ. CDR3 length: 13 residues. Written as DNA, the CDR3 is TGCGCCAGCAGCTTAATCCCAGGGGACAGGAAGTACTTC. Protein product: CASSLIPGDRKYF.

The sample holds a few counts of this clonotype. This rearrangement joins TRBV20-1 to TRBJ1-5; D unresolved. The V end was cut by 3 bases, the J end by 4 bases, with 13 bases between. Germline V gene lookup returns CDR1 DFQATT and CDR2 SNEGSKA (reference sequence). This CDR3 has 14 amino acids. CDR3 nucleotide sequence: TGCAGTGCTAGGTCCGGGTTGAGTAATCAGCCCCAGCATTTT. This encodes CSARSGLSNQPQHF.

This clonotype has just a few counts. The rearrangement uses TRBV7-7 and TRBJ2-3, with a possible D match to TRBD2 (5 bases). Trimming pared 5 bases from V and 2 bases from J, leaving 14 bases between. Germline CDR1 SSHAT, CDR2 FNYEAQ (reference sequence). CDR3 length: 15 residues. This chain's CDR3 is CASSAGLRYTDTQYF. CDR3 nucleotide sequence: TGTGCCAGCAGCGCCGGACTGAGGTACACAGATACGCAGTATTTT.

This rearrangement joins TRBV9 to TRBJ1-1; D is perhaps TRBD1 (5 bases). Per germline, CDR1 SGDLS and CDR2 YYNGEE. With 3 bases removed from V and 1 base from J, the gap between germline ends came to 10 bases. The CDR3 has 14 amino acids. The CDR3 nucleotides read TGTGCCAGCAGCGCCGAGGGACGGAACACTGAAGCTTTCTTT. Its translation is CASSAEGRNTEAFF.

The chain is built from TRBV27 and TRBJ2-7, with TRBD1 as a possible D gene (6 bases). The CDR3 totals 17 residues. From germline, CDR1 is MNHEY and CDR2 SMNVEV (reference sequence). V shed 0 bases and J shed 0 bases, with 15 bases lying between them. CDR3 region: CASSLSRDTILSYEQYF. DNA for the CDR3: TGTGCCAGCAGTTTATCCCGGGACACGATACTCTCCTACGAGCAGTACTTC.

The gene calls are TRBV27 and TRBJ1-5; 8 nucleotides align to TRBD1. This CDR3 has 17 residues. V lost 0 bases to trimming and J lost 0 bases; unmatched junction nucleotides: 4. CDR1 and CDR2 (germline): MNHEY, SMNVEV (reference sequence). CDR3 in DNA: TGTGCCAGCAGTTTATCGACAGGGGTTCTTAGCAATCAGCCCCAGCATTTT. As protein: CASSLSTGVLSNQPQHF.

The CDR3 loop reads CASSPTEYEQYF. CDR3 coding DNA: TGTGCCAGCTCACCGACTGAATACGAGCAGTACTTC. V gene TRBV18 combines with J gene TRBJ2-7; D gene uncertain. The germline gives CDR1 KGHSH, CDR2 LQKENI. Trimming took off 3 bases at V and 4 bases at J, with 7 bases between the two ends. CDR3 size: 12 residues.

This clonotype was seen repeatedly, ten times or more. This chain joins TRBV6-2 or TRBV6-3 and TRBJ1-1; D is unclear. CDR3 length equals 12 residues. Trimming cost V 5 bases and J 5 bases, with 9 bases left between them. Germline lookup yields CDR1 MNHEY and CDR2 SVGEGT. The CDR3 protein is CASSQRRTEAFF. As DNA, the CDR3 is TGTGCCAGCAGTCAAAGAAGGACTGAAGCTTTCTTT.

This chain connects TRBV5-1 to TRBJ2-7, with a weak D call TRBD2 (5 bases). The CDR3 consists of 14 residues. The germline V and J ends were trimmed by 3 bases and 4 bases, with 14 bases remaining between them. CDR1 and CDR2 (germline): SGHRS, YFSETQ. CDR3 protein: CASSSVAAAYEQYF. The CDR3 region has the DNA TGCGCCAGCAGCTCCGTGGCAGCGGCGTACGAGCAGTACTTC.

This clonotype appeared a few times. This chain links TRBV20-1 with TRBJ2-6; 7 positions match TRBD1. Germline V gene data show CDR1 as DFQATT and CDR2 as SNEGSKA (reference sequence). The CDR3 is 19 amino acids. V shed 0 bases, J shed 4 bases, and the junction held 15 bases outside the gene matches. CDR3 bases: TGCAGTGCTAGAGATAAGGGGACAGATCCACCGTGGGGGGCCAACGTCCTGACTTTC. Translation gives CSARDKGTDPPWGANVLTF.

The V and J genes are TRBV29-1 and TRBJ1-5; no clear D gene. V dropped 4 bases and J dropped 3 bases, with 10 bases sitting between them. The CDR3 runs 13 residues. The V gene's germline CDR1 is SQVTM and CDR2 ANQGSEA. The CDR3 DNA is TGCAGCGTTGGAGGCCAGAACAATCAGCCCCAGCATTTT. It codes for CSVGGQNNQPQHF.

The J gene is TRBJ2-1, the V gene TRBV29-1, with unresolved D. Looked up from germline, CDR1 is SQVTM and CDR2 is ANQGSEA. The CDR3 runs 16 residues. Trimming removed 6 bases at V and 6 bases at J, with 24 bases between. The CDR3 region is CSVWASQTTIGNEQFF. CDR3 in DNA: TGCAGCGTCTGGGCGAGCCAGACAACTATTGGCAATGAGCAGTTCTTC.

The chain has TRBV5-5 and TRBJ2-7; D is ambiguous. Germline V gene data show CDR1 as SGHKS and CDR2 as YYEKEE (reference sequence). CDR3 size: 14 residues. Trimming removed 5 bases at V and 4 bases at J, with 16 bases between. CDR3 protein: CASRASGPLYEQYF. The CDR3 nucleotides are TGTGCCAGCAGAGCTTCCGGCCCCCTTTACGAGCAGTACTTC.

This clonotype was detected a few times. The CDR3 sequence: CASSEAGLNYGYTF. The CDR3 nucleotides are TGTGCCAGCAGTGAGGCAGGGCTAAACTATGGCTACACCTTC. The J gene is TRBJ1-2, the V gene TRBV2; D possibly corresponds to TRBD1 (5 bases). Germline V gives CDR1 SNHLY, CDR2 FYNNEI. The V end lost 3 bases, the J end lost 2 bases, and 10 bases lay between the germline ends. The CDR3 consists of 14 residues. The full variable domain, its missing parts supplied by reference TRBV2 and TRBJ1-2, is EPEVTQTPSHQVTQMGQEVILRCVPISNHLYFYWYRQILGQKVEFLVSFYNNEISEKSEIFDDQFSVERPDGSNFTLKIRSTKLEDSAMYFCASSEAGLNYGYTFGSGTRLTVV.

This clonotype was found a few times. V is TRBV6-4 and J is TRBJ2-1; D is unresolved. The V gene's germline CDR1 is MRHNA and CDR2 SNTAGT. CDR3 length: 13 amino acids. V was trimmed by 3 bases and J by 15 bases, leaving 18 bases between them. CDR3 amino acids: CASSEGGGRARFF. The CDR3 DNA sequence: TGTGCCAGCAGTGAAGGCGGCGGTCGGGCACGGTTCTTC.

This clonotype was counted between two and nine times. The chain combines TRBV5-5 with TRBJ2-5, with 10 bases that match TRBD1. CDR3 length equals 15 residues. Germline values: CDR1 SGHKS, CDR2 YYEKEE (reference sequence). V lost 4 bases to trimming and J lost 5 bases; unmatched junction nucleotides: 8. The CDR3 sequence: CASSPLGQGVETQYF. CDR3 sequence (DNA): TGTGCCAGCAGCCCCCTCGGACAGGGGGTCGAGACCCAGTACTTC.

This clonotype has ten or more counts. A read error may produce the germline difference seen at one junction end. The V call is TRBV3-1, the J call TRBJ1-1; TRBD1 is a possible D gene (6 bases). Germline CDR1 LGHDT, CDR2 YNNKEL (reference sequence). This CDR3 spans 12 amino acids. CDR3 coding DNA: TGCGCCAGCAGCCAAGGGGGCACTGAAGCTTTCTTT. Its protein product is CASSQGGTEAFF.

V gene TRBV11-2 combines with J gene TRBJ2-3, with D unresolved. Deletions cut 2 bases from V and 0 bases from J, with 6 bases between. Germline V gene sequence: CDR1 SGHAT, CDR2 FQNNGV. The CDR3 spans 14 residues. CDR3 nucleotide sequence: TGTGCCAGCAGCTTAAAGTGGAGCACAGATACGCAGTATTTT. As protein: CASSLKWSTDTQYF.

The J gene is TRBJ2-7, the V gene TRBV10-3; a possible D gene is TRBD2 (6 bases). The CDR3 extends over 17 amino acids. Per the germline V gene, CDR1 is ENHRY and CDR2 is SYGVKD. Trimming took 4 bases from V and 2 from J, leaving 21 bases between them. The DNA of the CDR3 is TGTGCCATCAGTGCTAAGGAGGTTGGGGGGTTACCCTACGAGCAGTACTTC. This sequence encodes CAISAKEVGGLPYEQYF.

In this sample, this clonotype turned up a few times. The rearrangement links TRBV19 to TRBJ2-3; tentatively, D is TRBD1 (6 bases). The CDR3 runs 15 residues. Germline V gene data show CDR1 as LNHDA and CDR2 as SQIVND (reference sequence). Between the trimmed V and J ends, which lost 9 bases and 6 bases, there was a span of 22 bases. In DNA, the CDR3 is TGTGCCAGCACCGGATTGGCAGGGGTTGCTGATACGCAGTATTTT. Translation gives CASTGLAGVADTQYF. The variable domain in full, completed from reference TRBV19 and TRBJ2-3, reads DGGITQSPKYLFRKEGQNVTLSCEQNLNHDAMYWYRQDPGQGLRLIYYSQIVNDFQKGDIAEGYSVSREKKESFPLTVTSAQKNPTAFYLCASTGLAGVADTQYFGPGTRLTVL.

The chain is built from TRBV27 and TRBJ2-7; D ambiguous. Trimming took off 2 bases at V and 0 bases at J, with 8 bases between the two ends. In germline, CDR1 is MNHEY, CDR2 SMNVEV (reference sequence). CDR3 length: 14 amino acids. The CDR3 DNA is TGTGCCAGCAGTTTAAGTAGGACCTCCTACGAGCAGTACTTC. This codes for CASSLSRTSYEQYF.

This clonotype was seen a few times. This sequence joins TRBV5-1 and TRBJ2-1, with D maybe TRBD2 (6 bases). The V and J ends lost 2 bases and 6 bases respectively, with 15 bases between them. This CDR3 spans 15 amino acids. CDR1 is SGHRS, CDR2 YFSETQ, per germline. CDR3 region: CASSLGGGPVNEQFF. The DNA of the CDR3 is TGCGCCAGCAGCTTAGGCGGAGGGCCTGTCAATGAGCAGTTCTTC.

The chain has TRBV25-1 and TRBJ2-7, with D unresolved. Germline values: CDR1 MGHDK, CDR2 SYGVNS. Deletions cut 0 bases from V and 3 bases from J, with 9 bases between. The CDR3 consists of 14 residues. CDR3 region: CASSEYNPNYEQYF. CDR3 in DNA: TGTGCCAGCAGTGAATATAATCCAAACTACGAGCAGTACTTC.

The chain links TRBV10-3 to TRBJ2-7, with TRBD2 identical over 12 bases. The V segment lost 9 bases and the J segment 7 bases; nucleotides outside the gene matches: 13. CDR3 length equals 15 residues. The germline V gene has CDR1 ENHRY and CDR2 SYGVKD. The CDR3 nucleotides read TGTGCCATTTCCCCTGTGACTAGCGGGAGAACGGAGCAGTACTTC. It encodes CAISPVTSGRTEQYF.

V gene TRBV14 combines with J gene TRBJ2-1; TRBD2 matches at 9 bases. V lost 0 bases, J lost 8 bases, and 17 bases stayed unmatched. The CDR3 has 19 amino acids. The germline V gene encodes CDR1 SGHDN and CDR2 FVKESK. Written as DNA, the CDR3 is TGTGCCAGCAGCCAAGATCTACGGGTTCTCGGCGGGAGGGCGGATGAGCAGTTCTTC. This gives the protein CASSQDLRVLGGRADEQFF.

A few counts support this clonotype. This chain connects TRBV4-2 to TRBJ2-1, with D possibly TRBD2 on 5 matching bases. Germline lookup yields CDR1 LGHNA and CDR2 YNFKEQ. Trimming removed 0 bases from V and 3 bases from J, with 9 bases in between. The length of the CDR3 is 15 residues. The CDR3 DNA reads TGTGCCAGCAGCCAAGATACTAGGCTCTACAATGAGCAGTTCTTC. Encoded protein: CASSQDTRLYNEQFF.

The table lists this clonotype with a few counts. This chain links TRBV20-1 with TRBJ2-1; 14 bases are a match to TRBD2. The V segment lost 0 bases and the J segment 7 bases; nucleotides outside the gene matches: 5. The length of the CDR3 is 16 residues. CDR1 and CDR2 from the germline V gene are DFQATT and SNEGSKA (reference sequence). For the CDR3, the DNA is TGCAGTGCTAGAGAGGGACTAGCGGGAGTAGGAAATGAGCAGTTCTTC. It codes for CSAREGLAGVGNEQFF.

For this clonotype: This likely comes from a read error, as the CDR3 has no conserved phenylalanine or tryptophan at its end. The DNA is left out, because the CDR3 cannot be placed on it with certainty; the CDR3 is given as TCRdb lists it. The chain combines TRBV21-1 with TRBJ2-5; the D call TRBD1 from the table was never checked on the DNA. TRBV21-1 is a documented pseudogene. The CDR3 length is 9 residues, termini included. This CDR3 reads CASSADTTL.

This chain joins TRBV6-2 or TRBV6-3 and TRBJ2-2; 7 nucleotides align to TRBD1. The J segment lost 3 bases and the V segment lost 0 bases, leaving 19 bases of the junction unmatched. This CDR3 contains 21 residues. The germline gives CDR1 MNHEY, CDR2 SVGEGT. CDR3 sequence: CASSYSLRFLGHDRDTGELFF. CDR3 nucleotide sequence: TGTGCCAGCAGTTACTCGCTTCGTTTTCTGGGTCACGACAGGGACACCGGGGAGCTGTTTTTT.